The TCR beta chain under discussion was sequenced for a study of cytomegalovirus exposure and HLA in healthy donors. The primer mix had 60 Vbeta and 13 Jbeta primers. This table comes from immunoSEQ multiplex PCR, and its TCRdb copy is limited to in-frame clones, with some not included. The table shows about 180,000 clones, with 85% occurring only once. The CDR3 runs 15 residues. The germline V gene has CDR1 SGHVS and CDR2 FNYEAQ. V was pared by 2 bases and J by 5 bases, with 1 base of the junction left unmatched. Sequencing was carried out using PBMCs. The chain couples TRBV7-6 to TRBJ2-1, with 12 bases lining up with TRBD2. The TCR was taken from a boy aged 2 to 10 in good health and CMV-seronegative. For the CDR3, the DNA is TGTGCCAGCAGCTTACTAGCGGGAGGGCACAATGAGCAGTTCTTC. It translates to CASSLLAGGHNEQFF.